The 5 T cell receptor beta chains below all came from one sample that was sequenced in a study of T-cell reconstitution after alpha-beta-depleted transplantation in children. It was with unique molecular identifiers that the TCRbeta library was prepared. TCRdb called the PCR reads again in MiXCR, with one record for every CDR3 protein. The sample lists under 70,000 distinct CDR3 sequences; approximately 10% were seen once. Sequenced material: PBMCs, taken before TCRalphabeta/CD19-depleted stem cell transplant. All receptors come from a boy younger than 18 with acute myeloid leukemia, due to receive a stem cell transplant.

This clonotype was counted only a few times. The chain links TRBV6-1 to TRBJ2-3; D possibly corresponds to TRBD2 (5 bases). The CDR3 totals 15 residues. Germline-derived CDR1 and CDR2 are MNHNS and SASEGT. V was pared by 5 bases and J by 3 bases, with 15 bases between. CDR3 sequence: CASSLTRSWTDTQYF. DNA of the CDR3: TGTGCCAGCAGTCTTACTAGGAGTTGGACAGATACGCAGTATTTT.

There are many counts of this clonotype. This chain links TRBV6-1 with TRBJ2-3, with TRBD2 matching 13 bases. CDR1 is MNHNS, CDR2 SASEGT, per germline. CDR3 size: 14 residues. Unmatched junction bases numbered 0, after V lost 6 bases and J lost 3 bases. The CDR3 loop is CASRTSGRTDTQYF. CDR3 nucleotides: TGTGCCAGCAGGACTAGCGGGAGGACAGATACGCAGTATTTT.

This clonotype occurred many times. The V gene is TRBV20-1, the J gene TRBJ2-6; weak D call: TRBD1 (6 bases). Germline loops: CDR1 DFQATT, CDR2 SNEGSKA (reference sequence). The CDR3 is 16 residues long. The V gene lost 5 bases and the J gene lost 3 bases, with 17 bases spanning the gap. CDR3 sequence (DNA): TGCAGTGCTGGGGACACGGCTTGGGGTGGGGCCAACGTCCTGACTTTC. Translation: CSAGDTAWGGANVLTF.

V usage is TRBV2 and J usage is TRBJ1-4; 9 nucleotides match TRBD1. CDR1 is SNHLY and CDR2 is FYNNEI in the germline V gene. The CDR3 is 13 amino acids. V lost 9 bases and J lost 6; bases outside the gene matches: 5. The DNA for the CDR3 is TGTGCCAGTGGCCGGGACAGGGATGAAAAACTGTTTTTT. Translated, it gives CASGRDRDEKLFF. The whole variable domain, remainder taken from reference TRBV2 and TRBJ1-4, is EPEVTQTPSHQVTQMGQEVILRCVPISNHLYFYWYRQILGQKVEFLVSFYNNEISEKSEIFDDQFSVERPDGSNFTLKIRSTKLEDSAMYFCASGRDRDEKLFFGSGTQLSVL.

This clonotype was seen ten or more times. This rearrangement joins TRBV7-2 to TRBJ2-6, with D unclear. Germline V gene sequence: CDR1 SGHTA, CDR2 FQGNSA. With 1 base removed from V and 0 bases from J, the gap between germline ends came to 7 bases. This CDR3 has 16 amino acids. The CDR3 loop reads CASSLGEFSGANVLTF. The CDR3 coding sequence is TGTGCCAGCAGCTTAGGCGAATTCTCTGGGGCCAACGTCCTGACTTTC. Together with reference TRBV7-2 and TRBJ2-6, the CDR3 gives the full variable domain: GAGVSQSPSNKVTEKGKDVELRCDPISGHTALYWYRQSLGQGLEFLIYFQGNSAPDKSGLPSDRFSAERTGGSVSTLTIQRTQQEDSAVYLCASSLGEFSGANVLTFGAGSRLTVL.